This T cell receptor beta chain was found in a study of Ad26.COV2.S vaccination and SARS-CoV-2 variants. Treatment given: 15 to 20 received Ad26.COV2.S at low or high dose, single or two shots; about 5 received placebo; per-sample allocation not given. Sampling was done on day 63 after the first vaccine or placebo injection. Profiling relied on immunoSEQ multiplex PCR, and the TCRdb table lists in-frame clones only, not all of them. The sample lists approximately 300,000 clones; about 86% were seen once. This clone was counted between two and nine times. This CDR3 is 16 amino acids long. Germline V gene sequence: CDR1 MNHNY, CDR2 SVGAGI (reference sequence). Trimming took 0 bases from V and 4 from J, leaving 15 bases between them.

This TCR derives from a person aged 18-60 years who received the Ad26.COV2.S COVID-19 vaccine or a placebo. The input for sequencing was peripheral blood, taken in a trial of Ad26.COV2.S vaccine versus placebo. V usage is TRBV6-6 and J usage is TRBJ2-5, with a possible D match to TRBD2 (5 bases). The CDR3 loop reads CASSYSLAQKRETQYF. The CDR3 DNA sequence: TGTGCCAGCAGTTACTCTCTAGCACAGAAGAGAGAGACCCAGTACTTC.